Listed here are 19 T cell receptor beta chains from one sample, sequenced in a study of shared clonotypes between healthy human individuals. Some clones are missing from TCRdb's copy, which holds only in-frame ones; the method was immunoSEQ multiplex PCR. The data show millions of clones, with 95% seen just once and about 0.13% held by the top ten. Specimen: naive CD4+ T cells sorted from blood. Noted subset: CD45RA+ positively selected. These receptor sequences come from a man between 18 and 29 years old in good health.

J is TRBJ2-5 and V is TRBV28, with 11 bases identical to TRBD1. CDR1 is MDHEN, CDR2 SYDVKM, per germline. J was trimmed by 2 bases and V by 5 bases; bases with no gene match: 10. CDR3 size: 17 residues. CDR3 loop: CASSPLGQGASQETQYF. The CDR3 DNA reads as TGTGCCAGCAGTCCCCTCGGACAGGGGGCCTCGCAAGAGACCCAGTACTTC.

CDR3 residues: CASSLIGTGGTGELFF. The CDR3 nucleotides are TGTGCCAGCAGCTTAATTGGGACAGGTGGCACCGGGGAGCTGTTTTTT. The rearrangement uses TRBV7-8 and TRBJ2-2, with 8 nucleotides matching TRBD1. Trimming at V came to 2 bases and at J to 4 bases, leaving 6 bases not matched to a gene. The germline V gene has CDR1 SGHVS and CDR2 FQNEAQ. The CDR3 contains 16 residues.

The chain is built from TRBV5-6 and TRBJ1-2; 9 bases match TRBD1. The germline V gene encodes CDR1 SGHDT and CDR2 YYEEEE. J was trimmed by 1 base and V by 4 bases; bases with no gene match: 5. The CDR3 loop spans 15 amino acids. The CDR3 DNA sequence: TGTGCCAGCAGCCCGGGACAGGGACTTAACTATGGCTACACCTTC. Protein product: CASSPGQGLNYGYTF.

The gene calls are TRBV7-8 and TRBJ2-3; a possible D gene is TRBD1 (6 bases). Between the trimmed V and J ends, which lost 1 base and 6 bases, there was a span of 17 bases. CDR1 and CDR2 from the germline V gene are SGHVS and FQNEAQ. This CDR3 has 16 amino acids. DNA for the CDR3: TGTGCCAGCAGCTTAGTGTTTACAGGGACCTGGGATACGCAGTATTTT. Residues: CASSLVFTGTWDTQYF.

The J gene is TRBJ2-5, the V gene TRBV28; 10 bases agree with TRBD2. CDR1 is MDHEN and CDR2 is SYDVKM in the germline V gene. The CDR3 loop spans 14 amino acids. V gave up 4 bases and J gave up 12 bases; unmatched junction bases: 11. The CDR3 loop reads CASSSAGGPFQKYF. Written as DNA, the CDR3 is TGTGCCAGCAGTTCAGCGGGGGGGCCTTTCCAAAAGTACTTC.

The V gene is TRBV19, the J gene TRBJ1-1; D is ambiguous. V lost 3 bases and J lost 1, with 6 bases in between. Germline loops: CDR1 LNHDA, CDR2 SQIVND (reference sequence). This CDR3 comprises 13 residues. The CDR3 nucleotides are TGTGCCAGTAGTATCTCAGAGAACACTGAAGCTTTCTTT. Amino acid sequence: CASSISENTEAFF.

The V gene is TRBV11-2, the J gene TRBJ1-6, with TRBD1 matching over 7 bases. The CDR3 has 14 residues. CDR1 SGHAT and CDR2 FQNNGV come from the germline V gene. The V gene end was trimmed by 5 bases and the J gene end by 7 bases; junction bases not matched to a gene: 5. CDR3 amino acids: CASSPGQSNSPLHF. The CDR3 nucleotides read TGTGCCAGCAGCCCGGGACAGAGCAATTCACCCCTCCACTTT.

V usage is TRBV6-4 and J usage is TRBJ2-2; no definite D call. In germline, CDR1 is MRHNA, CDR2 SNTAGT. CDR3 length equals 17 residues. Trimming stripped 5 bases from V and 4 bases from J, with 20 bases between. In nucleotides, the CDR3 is TGTGCCAGCAGTCCTAGATTCGGACCAACCTCCACCGGGGAGCTGTTTTTT. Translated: CASSPRFGPTSTGELFF.

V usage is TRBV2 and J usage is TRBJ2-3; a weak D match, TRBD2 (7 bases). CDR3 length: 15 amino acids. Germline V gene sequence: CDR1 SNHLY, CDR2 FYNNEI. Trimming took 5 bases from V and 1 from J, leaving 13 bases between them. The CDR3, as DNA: TGTGCCAGCAGTATCAGGGGAGGGCGCACAGATACGCAGTATTTT. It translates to CASSIRGGRTDTQYF.

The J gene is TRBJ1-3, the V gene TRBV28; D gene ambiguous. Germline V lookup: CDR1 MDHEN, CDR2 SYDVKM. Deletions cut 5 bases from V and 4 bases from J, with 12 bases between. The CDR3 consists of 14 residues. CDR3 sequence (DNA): TGTGCCAGCAGTAACCAAGGGTTGGGAAACACCATATATTTT. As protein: CASSNQGLGNTIYF.

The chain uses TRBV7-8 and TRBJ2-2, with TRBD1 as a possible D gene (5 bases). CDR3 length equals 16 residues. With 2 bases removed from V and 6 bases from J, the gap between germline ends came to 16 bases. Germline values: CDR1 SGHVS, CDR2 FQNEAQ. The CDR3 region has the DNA TGTGCCAGCAGCTTAAGGCAGGGCAAAAATGCCGGGGAGCTGTTTTTT. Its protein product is CASSLRQGKNAGELFF.

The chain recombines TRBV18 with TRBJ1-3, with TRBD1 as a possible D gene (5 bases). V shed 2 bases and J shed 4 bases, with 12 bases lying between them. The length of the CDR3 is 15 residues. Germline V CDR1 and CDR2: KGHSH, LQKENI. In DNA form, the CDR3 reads TGTGCCAGCTCACCAGCGGCAGGGACGGGAAACACCATATATTTT. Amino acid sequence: CASSPAAGTGNTIYF.

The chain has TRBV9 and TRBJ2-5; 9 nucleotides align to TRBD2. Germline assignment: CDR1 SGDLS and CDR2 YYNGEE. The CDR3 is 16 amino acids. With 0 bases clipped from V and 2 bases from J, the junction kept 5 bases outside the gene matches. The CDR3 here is CASSVEGGREQETQYF. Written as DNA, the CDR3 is TGTGCCAGCAGCGTAGAGGGCGGGAGGGAACAAGAGACCCAGTACTTC.

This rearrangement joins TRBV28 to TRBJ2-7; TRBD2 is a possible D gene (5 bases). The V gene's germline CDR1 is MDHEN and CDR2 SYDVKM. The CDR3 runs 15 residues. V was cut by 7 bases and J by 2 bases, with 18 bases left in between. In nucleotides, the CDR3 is TGTGCCAGCACCTCCGGAGGTACCGATACCTACGAGCAGTACTTC. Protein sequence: CASTSGGTDTYEQYF.

CDR3 protein: CASSSPSDRGEQYF. CDR3 nucleotides: TGTGCCAGCAGTTCTCCCTCCGACAGGGGCGAGCAGTACTTC. The J gene is TRBJ2-7, the V gene TRBV6-6; 8 bases line up with TRBD1. The V and J ends lost 4 bases and 6 bases, in that order; junction bases with no gene match: 8. CDR3 length: 14 amino acids. Germline CDR1 and CDR2: MNHNY and SVGAGI (reference sequence).

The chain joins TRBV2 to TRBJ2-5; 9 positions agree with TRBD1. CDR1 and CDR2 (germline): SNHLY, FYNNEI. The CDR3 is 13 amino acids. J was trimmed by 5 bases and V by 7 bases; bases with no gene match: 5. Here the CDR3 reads CASMTGGFETQYF. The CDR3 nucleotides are TGTGCCAGCATGACAGGGGGATTTGAGACCCAGTACTTC.

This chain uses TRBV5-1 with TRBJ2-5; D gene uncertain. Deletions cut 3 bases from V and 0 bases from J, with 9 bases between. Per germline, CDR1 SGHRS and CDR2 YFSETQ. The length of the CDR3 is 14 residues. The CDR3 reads CASSSQMYQETQYF. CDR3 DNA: TGCGCCAGCAGCTCTCAAATGTACCAAGAGACCCAGTACTTC. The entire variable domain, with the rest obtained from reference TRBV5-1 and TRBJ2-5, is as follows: KAGVTQTPRYLIKTRGQQVTLSCSPISGHRSVSWYQQTPGQGLQFLFEYFSETQRNKGNFPGRFSGRQFSNSRSEMNVSTLELGDSALYLCASSSQMYQETQYFGPGTRLLVL.

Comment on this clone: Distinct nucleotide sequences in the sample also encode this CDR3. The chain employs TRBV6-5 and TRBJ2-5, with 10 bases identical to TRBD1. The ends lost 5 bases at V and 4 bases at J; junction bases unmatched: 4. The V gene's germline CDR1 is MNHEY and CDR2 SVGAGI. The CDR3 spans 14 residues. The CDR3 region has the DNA TGTGCCAGCAGTCCGGGACAGGGGAGAGAGACCCAGTACTTC. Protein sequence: CASSPGQGRETQYF.

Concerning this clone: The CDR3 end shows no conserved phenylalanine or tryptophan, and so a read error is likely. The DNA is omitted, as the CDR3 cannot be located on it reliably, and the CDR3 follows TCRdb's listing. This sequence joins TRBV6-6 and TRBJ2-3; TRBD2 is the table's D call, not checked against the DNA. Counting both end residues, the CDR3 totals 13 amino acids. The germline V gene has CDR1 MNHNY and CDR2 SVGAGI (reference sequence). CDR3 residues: CASSQWTSGGPRL.